This T cell receptor beta chain was captured by sequencing in a study of high-grade serous ovarian cancer treatment subgroups. The method was immunoSEQ multiplex PCR; TCRdb's version includes in-frame clones alone and lacks a portion of them. The data contain around 15,000 clones, less than 90% of them singletons. Germline V gene lookup returns CDR1 SGHKS and CDR2 YYEKEE (reference sequence). The CDR3 extends over 14 amino acids. The trim removed 3 bases at V and 4 bases at J, leaving 5 bases unmatched. Tumor samples were obtained before definitive surgery or chemotherapy. Sequencing input: tumor tissue. The receptor comes from a human donor with high-grade serous ovarian cancer. This chain uses TRBV5-5 with TRBJ2-5, with 8 bases lining up with TRBD2. The CDR3 bases are TGTGCCAGCAGCTCCGGACTAGCAGGAGAGACCCAGTACTTC. This gives the protein CASSSGLAGETQYF.